The present T cell receptor (beta chain) was sequenced within a study of T-cell memory formation after mild COVID-19. General observations from the study: Contracting clones from day 15 to 85 showed balanced CD4/CD8; later expanders favored CD4+. Contracting CD8+ clones were enriched in EMRA, CD4+ mainly in CM and EM.

Trimming cost V 0 bases and J 6 bases, with 9 bases left between them. This CDR3 spans 13 amino acids. Germline assignment: CDR1 SGDLS and CDR2 YYNGEE. This clonotype has only a few counts. Its antigen remains unknown. A 5'RACE reaction primed in the constant segment made cDNA libraries of TCR alpha and TCR beta, and these carried sample barcodes and UMIs. A single record per CDR3 protein comes from TCRdb applying MiXCR to the 5' RACE reads. This sample has around 320,000 distinct CDR3 sequences, with roughly an eighth found just once. The sequence was obtained from a man between 18 and 29 years old who had mild COVID-19 (a few samples of this study predate the infection). Cell type and time point are not known. Sequencing was done on a sample of PBMCs or a T cell subset sorted from them (not recorded which). The V call is TRBV9, the J call TRBJ1-2; D not resolved. CDR3 DNA sequence: TGTGCCAGCAGCGTAGGTTCGGCAGATGGCTACACCTTC. Translation gives CASSVGSADGYTF.